Sequencing of this TCR beta chain was carried out in a study of identical twins (dated by TCRdb to about 2016). Turning to the overall study: To test whether fetal clonotypes persist, this study deep-sequenced TCR alpha and beta repertoires from monozygotic twins, from unrelated adults of various ages, and from cord blood. Replicate twin experiments were performed at different times using different library preparation protocols to rule out contamination. Paper-wide results and their limitations: Invariant T cells such as MAIT and iNKT could partly confound zero-insertion analyses, although diverse VJ usage argued against such confounding for most clonotypes. Because the same donors could not be followed over many years, conclusions were based on cross-sectional statistical analysis. Recombination models systematically underestimated out-of-frame TCR alpha sharing in monozygotic twins but agreed with sharing between unrelated individuals. A weaker excess of twin sharing was found in beta out-of-frame sequences because the signal-to-noise ratio was lowered by fewer shared sequences. Compared with coincidental sharing between unrelated individuals, out-of-frame TCR alpha sequences shared between twins showed an excess of sequences with low generation probability. Fewer insertions were carried by abundant cord blood beta clonotypes, a similar but weaker trend appeared in young adult naive repertoires, and no such trend appeared in memory repertoires.

Between the V and J ends, shortened by 6 bases and 6 bases respectively, the junction contains 17 bases. The germline V gene sets CDR1 to ENHRY and CDR2 to SYGVKD. The CDR3 runs 14 residues from the cysteine to the phenylalanine. Only the CDR3 part of the read is kept: 42 bases, read in frame from the first base. Libraries were made using 5' RACE. Sequencing used an Illumina HiSeq 2000. A universal primer binding site was introduced by template switching, and a unique molecular identifier was present in the final cDNA, enabling accurate counting of TCR cDNA molecules. First-strand cDNA for TCR alpha and beta chains was synthesized from specific primers in the conserved constant-segment region. To control for contamination, every cDNA library carried two barcodes: a SMART-Mk sample barcode plus Illumina barcodes. TruSeq adapter sequences along with Illumina sample barcodes were introduced in two successive PCR steps. The Illumina HiSeq platform was used with custom primers to sequence TCR alpha and beta cDNA libraries. The authors processed their data as follows. MiGEC was used to process raw reads and extract unique molecular identifiers, and MiXCR was used to find CDR3 positions. Recombination models were inferred per individual with the repgenHMM and IGoR tools using an EM algorithm. Shared clonotype analysis was performed with the tcR package in R, normalizing sharing by the product of cloneset sizes. Out-of-frame nonproductive sequences were analyzed to study raw recombination free of thymic and clonal selection effects. The public reads were reprocessed in TCRdb via fastp at Q25 and MiXCR, keeping in-frame beta chains. Entries that share a CDR3 protein sequence are merged under the most common genes and DNA. In this record, the V and J calls reflect TCRdb's handling and not the investigators' own analysis. For this sample the table gives 600,000 to 700,000 distinct CDR3 sequences, of which 21% were detected only once. The leading ten clones occupy around 4.5% of the sample.

Only a few counts were recorded for this clonotype. The specificity of this receptor is unknown. Per-nucleotide qualities are absent, and no much larger clonotype sits a single base away. Only healthy Caucasian donors were included. The twin cohort consisted of three pairs of female monozygotic twins, all aged roughly 18 to 30 years. Peripheral blood mononuclear cells were the source from which RNA for the TCR libraries was isolated. These data are also associated with another study on T cells expressing NK-cell markers. The second source states: Three sorted T-cell subsets (CD3+CD56+NKG2C+, CD3+CD56+NKG2C- and CD3+CD56-NKG2C+) from roughly eight donors had their TCR beta-chain repertoires profiled. Of the eight sequenced donors, seven were found to be HCMV-seropositive and one was found to be HCMV-seronegative. To restrict sorting to alphabetaTCR-expressing T cells, an anti-gammadeltaTCR antibody was added in several experiments. For five or six donors, the dominant CD3+CD56+NKG2C+ clonotypes were among the top 10 CD8+ clonotypes and accounted for about 1.0-7.5% of CD8+ T cells. Those dominant clonotypes were again the most abundant among CD3+CD56-NKG2C+ cells in a few donors, at roughly 25-60.1%. Whether the expanded NKG2C-expressing T cell clones were specific for HCMV antigens was left unclear. The eight sequenced donors were randomly selected healthy volunteers, three men and five women. HCMV-specific IgG was detected in serum with a commercial ELISA kit to determine HCMV serostatus. For several donors, unsorted PBMC were also used to sequence bulk peripheral blood T-cell repertoires. MIGEC was used to demultiplex reads and group reads by UMI, and MiTCR was used to assemble and quantify clonotypes. To exclude erroneous sequences, only TCR cDNA sequences supported by at least two reads were retained. Downstream repertoire analysis used the tcR package, and clonotypes were matched across fractions by CDR3 nucleotide sequence plus V segment. VDJmatch was used to annotate antigen specificity against VDJdb, with one amino acid substitution allowed in CDR3.

This TCR was sampled from a woman under 30 in good health. The sample taken for sequencing was PBMCs. This chain joins TRBV10-3 to TRBJ1-1; no confident D gene assignment can be made. The DNA is as follows: TGTGCCATCAGGATGGTCGAAGTCGGAGCTGAAGCTTTCTTT. Its amino acids are CAIRMVEVGAEAFF.